Described below is a single TCR beta chain sequence and its context. The sample originates from a study of blood T cell repertoires in COVID-19. Generated by immunoSEQ multiplex PCR, the TCRdb table keeps only in-frame clones and is missing some. Of some 270,000 clones in the sample, 89% were seen once. Germline lookup yields CDR1 SNHLY and CDR2 FYNNEI. With V trimmed by 5 bases and J by 3 bases, 11 bases remained unmatched. The CDR3 is 17 residues long. The source material was peripheral blood. V usage is TRBV2 and J usage is TRBJ1-4, with TRBD1 matching 8 bases. The receptor was derived from a man over 45 with acute or convalescent COVID-19. CDR3 sequence reads: CASSFRGRGPANEKLFF. The CDR3 region has the DNA TGTGCCAGCAGTTTTCGGGGCAGGGGGCCTGCTAATGAAAAACTGTTTTTT.